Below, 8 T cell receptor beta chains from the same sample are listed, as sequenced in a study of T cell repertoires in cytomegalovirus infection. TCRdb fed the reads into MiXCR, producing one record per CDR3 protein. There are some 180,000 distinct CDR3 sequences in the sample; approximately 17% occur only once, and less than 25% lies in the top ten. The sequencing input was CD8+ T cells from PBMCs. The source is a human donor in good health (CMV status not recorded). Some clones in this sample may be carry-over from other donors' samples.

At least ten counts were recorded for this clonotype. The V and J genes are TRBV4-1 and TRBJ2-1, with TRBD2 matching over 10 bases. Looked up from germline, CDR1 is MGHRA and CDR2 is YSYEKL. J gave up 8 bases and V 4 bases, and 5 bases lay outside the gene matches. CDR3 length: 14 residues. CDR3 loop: CASSLGLADDEQFF. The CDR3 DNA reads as TGCGCCAGCAGCCTAGGACTAGCGGATGATGAGCAGTTCTTC.

CDR3 in DNA: TGTGCCAGCAGTTTAGGGTTAACCCGCTCCTACGAGCAGTACTTC. Protein sequence: CASSLGLTRSYEQYF. The rearrangement links TRBV28 to TRBJ2-7; D remains unclear. V dropped 2 bases and J dropped 0 bases, with 11 bases sitting between them. The CDR3 has 15 residues. Per the germline V gene, CDR1 is MDHEN and CDR2 is SYDVKM.

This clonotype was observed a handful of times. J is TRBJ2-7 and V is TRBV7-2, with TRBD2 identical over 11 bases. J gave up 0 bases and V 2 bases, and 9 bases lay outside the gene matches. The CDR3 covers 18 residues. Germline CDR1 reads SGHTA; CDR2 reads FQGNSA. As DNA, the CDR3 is TGTGCCAGCAGCTTACTAGCGGGGGGCCATCCTAGCTCCTACGAGCAGTACTTC. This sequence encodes CASSLLAGGHPSSYEQYF.

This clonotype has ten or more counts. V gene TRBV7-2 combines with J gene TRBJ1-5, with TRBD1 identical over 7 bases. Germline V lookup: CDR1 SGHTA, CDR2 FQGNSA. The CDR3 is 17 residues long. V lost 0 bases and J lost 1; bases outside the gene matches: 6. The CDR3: CASSLAIQDRSNQPQHF. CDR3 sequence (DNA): TGTGCCAGCAGCTTAGCGATCCAGGACAGGAGCAATCAGCCCCAGCATTTT.

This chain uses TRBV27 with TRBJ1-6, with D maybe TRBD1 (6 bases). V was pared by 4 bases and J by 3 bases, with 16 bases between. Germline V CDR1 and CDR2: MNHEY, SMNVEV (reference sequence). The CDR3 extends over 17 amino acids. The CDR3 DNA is TGTGCCAGCAGTTCGCACTCAGGGGAGTACTATAATTCACCCCTCCACTTT. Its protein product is CASSSHSGEYYNSPLHF.

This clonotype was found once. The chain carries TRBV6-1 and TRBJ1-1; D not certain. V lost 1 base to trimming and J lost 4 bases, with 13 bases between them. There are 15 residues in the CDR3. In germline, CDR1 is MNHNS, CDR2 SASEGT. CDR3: CASSEGEEIATEAFF. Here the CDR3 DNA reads TGTGCCAGCAGTGAAGGTGAAGAAATCGCCACTGAAGCTTTCTTT.

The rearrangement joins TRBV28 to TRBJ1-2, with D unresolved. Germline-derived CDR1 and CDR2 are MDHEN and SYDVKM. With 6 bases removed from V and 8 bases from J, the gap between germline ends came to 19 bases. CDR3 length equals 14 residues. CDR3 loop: CASSLSGPRRGYTF. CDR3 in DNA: TGTGCCAGCAGCCTATCAGGCCCTCGTAGAGGCTACACCTTC.

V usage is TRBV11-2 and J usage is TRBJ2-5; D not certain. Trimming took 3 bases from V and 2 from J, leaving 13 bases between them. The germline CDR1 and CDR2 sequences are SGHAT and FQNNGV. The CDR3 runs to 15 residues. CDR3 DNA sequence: TGTGCCAGCAGCTTTAACCCTACAGCACAAGAGACCCAGTACTTC. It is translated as CASSFNPTAQETQYF. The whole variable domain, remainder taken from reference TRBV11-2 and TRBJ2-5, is EAGVAQSPRYKIIEKRQSVAFWCNPISGHATLYWYQQILGQGPKLLIQFQNNGVVDDSQLPKDRFSAERLKGVDSTLKIQPAKLEDSAVYLCASSFNPTAQETQYFGPGTRLLVL.